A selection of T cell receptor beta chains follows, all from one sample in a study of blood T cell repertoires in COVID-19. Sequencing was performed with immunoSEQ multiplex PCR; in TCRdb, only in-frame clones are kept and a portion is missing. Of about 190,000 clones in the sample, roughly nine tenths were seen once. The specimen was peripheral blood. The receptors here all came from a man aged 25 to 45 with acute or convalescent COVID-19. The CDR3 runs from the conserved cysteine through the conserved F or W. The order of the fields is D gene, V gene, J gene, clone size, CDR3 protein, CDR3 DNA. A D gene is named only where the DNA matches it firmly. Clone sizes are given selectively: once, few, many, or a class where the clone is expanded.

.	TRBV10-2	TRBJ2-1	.	CASKEPAENEQFF	TGCGCCAGCAAGGAGCCAGCGGAGAATGAGCAGTTCTTC
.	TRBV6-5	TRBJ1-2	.	CASKRREDGYTF	TGTGCCAGCAAACGCCGGGAGGATGGCTACACCTTC
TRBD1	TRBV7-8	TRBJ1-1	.	CASSLPGQGVGKGEAFF	TGTGCCAGCAGCTTACCGGGACAGGGAGTGGGAAAGGGTGAAGCTTTCTTT
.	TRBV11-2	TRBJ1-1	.	CASSLMGGLGTEAFF	TGTGCCAGCAGCTTAATGGGGGGGCTGGGCACTGAAGCTTTCTTT
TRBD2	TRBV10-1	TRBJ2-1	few	CASGTGTSGSNEQFF	TGCGCCAGCGGGACCGGGACTAGCGGGAGCAATGAGCAGTTCTTC
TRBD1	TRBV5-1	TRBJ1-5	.	CASSLTGQSNQPQHF	TGCGCCAGCAGCTTGACGGGACAGAGCAATCAGCCCCAGCATTTT
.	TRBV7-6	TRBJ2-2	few	CASSRYPDAAGGVFF	TGTGCCAGCAGCCGATACCCAGACGCGGCGGGCGGGGTGTTTTTT
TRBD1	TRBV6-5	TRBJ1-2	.	CASSRTGPYGYTF	TGTGCCAGCAGTAGGACAGGGCCCTATGGCTACACCTTC
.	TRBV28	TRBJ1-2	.	CASSLAGETYGYTF	TGTGCCAGCAGTTTGGCCGGGGAGACCTATGGCTACACCTTC
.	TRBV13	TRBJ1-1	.	CASSLYGTEAFF	TGTGCCAGCAGCTTATACGGCACTGAAGCTTTCTTT
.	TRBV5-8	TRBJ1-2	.	CASSLVAFAGGSGYTF	TGTGCCAGCAGCTTGGTAGCCTTTGCGGGGGGAAGCGGCTACACCTTC
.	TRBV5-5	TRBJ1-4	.	CASSLGSTYEKLFF	TGTGCCAGCAGCTTGGGGAGTACTTATGAAAAACTGTTTTTT
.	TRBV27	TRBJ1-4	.	CASSSRQVWGTTNEKLFF	TGTGCCAGCAGTTCTCGACAGGTTTGGGGTACGACTAATGAAAAACTGTTTTTT
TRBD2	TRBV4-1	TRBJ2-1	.	CASSQRGAYNEQFF	TGCGCCAGCAGCCAGCGGGGGGCCTACAATGAGCAGTTCTTC
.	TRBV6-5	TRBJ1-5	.	CASSRGYSNQPQHF	TGTGCCAGCAGCAGAGGGTATAGCAATCAGCCCCAGCATTTT
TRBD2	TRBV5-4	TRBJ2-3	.	CASSPRTSGLDTQYF	TGTGCCAGCAGCCCGAGGACTAGCGGGCTGGATACGCAGTATTTT
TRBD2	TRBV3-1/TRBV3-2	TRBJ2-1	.	CASSQGLSGGKVEQFF	TGTGCCAGCAGCCAAGGGCTTAGCGGGGGGAAGGTTGAGCAGTTCTTC
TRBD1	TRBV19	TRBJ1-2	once	CASSITGGNYGYTF	TGTGCCAGTAGTATTACAGGGGGTAACTATGGCTACACCTTC
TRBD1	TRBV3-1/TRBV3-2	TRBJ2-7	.	CASKRDSSSYEQYF	TGTGCCAGCAAACGGGACAGTAGCTCCTACGAGCAGTACTTC
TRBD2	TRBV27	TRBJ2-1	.	CASTISGGEYNEQFF	TGTGCCAGCACCATAAGCGGGGGAGAGTACAATGAGCAGTTCTTC
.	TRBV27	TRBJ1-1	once	CASSLIQGNTEAFF	TGTGCCAGCAGCCTGATACAGGGGAACACTGAAGCTTTCTTT
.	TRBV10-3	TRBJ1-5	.	CAISDFSNQPQHF	TGTGCCATCAGTGACTTTAGCAATCAGCCCCAGCATTTT
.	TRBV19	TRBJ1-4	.	CASRSGQSLSEKLFF	TGTGCCAGCCGTTCCGGACAGAGCCTTAGTGAAAAACTGTTTTTT
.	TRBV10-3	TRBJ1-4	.	CAMFPGQREKLFF	TGTGCCATGTTCCCGGGACAACGTGAAAAACTGTTTTTT
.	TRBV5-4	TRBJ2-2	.	CASSLGTQYTGELFF	TGTGCCAGCAGCTTGGGGACTCAATACACCGGGGAGCTGTTTTTT
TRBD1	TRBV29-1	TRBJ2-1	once	CSGRDRGSYNEQFF	TGCAGCGGGCGGGACAGGGGGTCCTACAATGAGCAGTTCTTC
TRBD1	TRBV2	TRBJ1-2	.	CASRDRGSSHGYTF	TGTGCCAGCAGAGACAGGGGGTCTTCCCATGGCTACACCTTC
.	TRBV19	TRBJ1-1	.	CASSTVRGQTEAFF	TGTGCCAGTAGTACTGTCAGGGGACAAACTGAAGCTTTCTTT
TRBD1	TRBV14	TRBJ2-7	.	CASSPPARTGLSYEQYF	TGTGCCAGCAGCCCACCCGCTAGGACAGGGTTATCGTACGAGCAGTACTTC
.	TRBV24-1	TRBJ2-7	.	CATSDSGGALREQYF	TGTGCCACCAGTGATTCCGGGGGTGCTCTACGGGAGCAGTACTTC
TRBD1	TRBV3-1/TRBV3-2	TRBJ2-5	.	CASSPRPGTGTETQYF	TGTGCCAGCAGCCCTCGACCCGGGACAGGGACAGAGACCCAGTACTTC
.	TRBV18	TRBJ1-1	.	CASSPDSGGWTEAFF	TGTGCCAGCTCACCGGACAGTGGGGGTTGGACTGAAGCTTTCTTT
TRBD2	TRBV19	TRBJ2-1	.	CASTPFTSGKNEQFF	TGTGCCAGCACACCCTTTACTAGCGGGAAAAATGAGCAGTTCTTC
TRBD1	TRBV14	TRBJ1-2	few	CASSQNRGGYGYTF	TGTGCCAGCAGCCAAAACAGGGGGGGCTATGGCTACACCTTC
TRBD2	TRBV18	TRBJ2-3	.	CASSPPVGGADTQYF	TGTGCCAGCTCGCCCCCCGTCGGGGGGGCAGATACGCAGTATTTT
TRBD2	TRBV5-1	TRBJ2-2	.	CASTFLRPGSGSQSGELFF	TGCGCCAGCACATTCCTTCGCCCGGGTAGCGGGAGCCAGAGCGGGGAGCTGTTTTTT
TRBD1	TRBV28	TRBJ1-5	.	CASSPTGTGNNQPQHF	TGTGCCAGCAGCCCCACCGGGACAGGGAACAATCAGCCCCAGCATTTT
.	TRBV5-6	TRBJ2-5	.	CASSLGLQETQYF	TGTGCCAGCAGCTTGGGGCTTCAAGAGACCCAGTACTTC
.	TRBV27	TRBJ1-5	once	CASSLVLGRPQHF	TGTGCCAGCAGTTTGGTACTAGGACGGCCCCAGCATTTT
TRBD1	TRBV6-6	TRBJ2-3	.	CASRLGQGSGTDTQYF	TGTGCCAGCAGACTGGGACAGGGAAGTGGTACAGATACGCAGTATTTT
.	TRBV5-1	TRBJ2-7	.	CASSLNGGKPSYEQYF	TGCGCCAGCAGCTTGAATGGGGGGAAACCGTCCTACGAGCAGTACTTC